This T cell receptor (beta chain) comes out of a study of T cells in tuberculosis. TCRdb's table, derived via immunoSEQ multiplex PCR, lists solely in-frame clones and lacks some. In the table there are over 25,000 clones, around 92% of which are singletons. The time point is: new active TB diagnosis, blood taken before or within 7 days of starting treatment. Germline CDR1 LGHNA, CDR2 YNFKEQ. Trimming stripped 6 bases from V and 5 bases from J, with 22 bases between. This CDR3 comprises 16 residues. General observations from the study: GMM-specific TCRs were nearer to active tuberculosis alpha repertoires, suggesting expansion.

Comments on this clone: Its antigen is not known.

This sequence joins TRBV4-2 and TRBJ1-2; D is undetermined. The sample consisted of PBMCs, taken at tuberculosis diagnosis. The source of this sequence is an adult with tuberculosis. Some clones in this sample may be carry-over from other donors' samples. CDR3: CASSRTPNDKAYGYTF. The CDR3, as DNA: TGTGCCAGCAGTCGCACCCCAAACGACAAGGCTTATGGCTACACCTTC.